Described below is a single T cell receptor beta chain sequence and its context. From germline, CDR1 is SNHLY and CDR2 FYNNEI. The CDR3 is 15 residues long. The V gene lost 5 bases and the J gene lost 7 bases, with 20 bases spanning the gap. Repertoires were generated with immunoSEQ multiplex PCR, while TCRdb's copy carries only in-frame clones and drops some. The top ten hold roughly 7.2% of the sample, which has about 150,000 clones, 84% seen once. The sample belongs to a study of blood T cell repertoires in COVID-19. The overall study: There were acute and convalescent COVID-19 samples, and they came from the United States, Italy and Spain.

The clonotype comes from a woman in her forties or fifties in a cohort sampled during active or convalescent COVID-19. The specimen sequenced was peripheral blood. V and J are TRBV2 and TRBJ2-5; a weak D match, TRBD2 (7 bases). CDR3 coding DNA: TGTGCCAGCAGTAAGGCTGGGGGGGGCAGGGGGACCCAGTACTTC. It is translated as CASSKAGGGRGTQYF.